Included here is one TCR beta chain sequence, with context. Its antigen is currently unknown. The data derive from a study of shared clonotypes between healthy human individuals. In the study overall: Donors consisted of a couple of women and a few men between 18 and 49.

Whole-study findings and limits: Sequencing of the sorted subsets was shown by rarefaction to be incomplete despite large depth. Four donors held about 5% of naive CD4 clonotypes in common.

Naive-designated CD8 cells lacked CD45RO, were positively enriched for CCR7, and omitted terminally differentiated effector memory CD45RA+ cells. All of the donors resided in Nashville, Tennessee, and each was a Caucasian adult. This table comes from immunoSEQ multiplex PCR, and its TCRdb copy is limited to in-frame clones, with some not included. The repertoire consists of hundreds of thousands of clones, with 96% occurring once and the leading ten covering roughly 0.12%. The CDR3 has 18 amino acids. Germline V CDR1 and CDR2: MGHRA, YSYEKL. The V and J ends lost 0 bases and 1 base, in that order; junction bases with no gene match: 8.

The specimen sequenced was naive CD8+ T cells sorted from blood. The receptor was derived from a woman aged 25 to 39 in good health. V gene TRBV4-1 combines with J gene TRBJ2-3, with 9 bases lining up with TRBD1. The CDR3 loop reads CASSQESTGGGRTDTQYF. In DNA form, the CDR3 reads TGCGCCAGCAGCCAAGAGTCTACAGGGGGCGGGCGCACAGATACGCAGTATTTT.